The present TCR beta chain was sequenced within a study of cytomegalovirus exposure and HLA in healthy donors. The primer mix had 60 Vbeta and 13 Jbeta primers. This table comes from immunoSEQ multiplex PCR, and its TCRdb copy is limited to in-frame clones, with some not included. The data hold around 130,000 clones, with approximately 80% observed a single time. Sequencing input: PBMCs. The receptor was isolated from a middle-aged man in good health and CMV-seronegative.

CDR3 DNA: TGTGCCAGTAGTCTAGTAGCGGGGAACGAGCAGTACTTC. It codes for CASSLVAGNEQYF. This chain connects TRBV19 to TRBJ2-7; TRBD2 matches at 8 bases. This CDR3 is 13 amino acids long. The V and J ends lost 5 bases and 5 bases, in that order; junction bases with no gene match: 5. Germline values: CDR1 LNHDA, CDR2 SQIVND (reference sequence).